This T cell receptor beta chain was identified during a study of blood T cell repertoires in COVID-19. At the level of the study: COVID-19 samples, acute and convalescent, were from the United States, Italy and Spain.

Per the original methods: Reference gene primers were amplified, and this amplification served to estimate nucleated cell counts. The repertoire was sequenced with immunoSEQ multiplex PCR; TCRdb's copy has only in-frame clones and lacks some. The DNA was the basis for D and trimming; V, J and clone size are from that table. The profile shows about 290,000 clones, around 90% of them singletons. The CDR3 totals 15 residues. In germline, CDR1 is SGHRS, CDR2 YFSETQ. Unmatched junction bases numbered 9, after V lost 4 bases and J lost 4 bases. Grouping used clinical history reported by participants in a survey and questionnaire. Cohort 3 donors were reported recovered after two negative PCRs, clearance, or symptom resolution.

The rearrangement uses TRBV5-1 and TRBJ2-5, with 8 bases identical to TRBD1. The clonotype originates from a woman aged 40 to 55 who had recovered from COVID-19. Sequences were obtained from PBMCs or T cells enriched from blood (not recorded which). The CDR3 sequence: CASSPGQGSGETQYF. CDR3 DNA: TGCGCCAGCAGCCCTGGACAGGGCTCAGGAGAGACCCAGTACTTC.